This T cell receptor (beta chain) was sequenced during a study of cytomegalovirus exposure and HLA in healthy donors. The PCR had 60 Vbeta and 13 Jbeta primers. The assay was immunoSEQ multiplex PCR, and TCRdb's table has in-frame clones only and misses some. The sample consists of under 200,000 clones, 65% to 90% of them appearing once. The germline gives CDR1 KGHSH, CDR2 LQKENI. Trimming took 3 bases from V and 4 from J, leaving 7 bases between them. The CDR3 runs to 12 residues. This chain connects TRBV18 to TRBJ2-7, with D uncertain. The sequenced sample was PBMCs. The clonotype was recovered from a human donor in good health. As DNA, the CDR3 is TGTGCCAGCTCACCCAGGATATACGAGCAGTACTTC. Its translation is CASSPRIYEQYF.